The source of this T cell receptor (beta chain) is a study of T cell responses to AZD1222 COVID-19 vaccine. In germline, CDR1 is MNHEY, CDR2 SMNVEV (reference sequence). The CDR3 has 14 amino acids. The V segment lost 6 bases and the J segment 5 bases; nucleotides outside the gene matches: 5. The data were produced by immunoSEQ multiplex PCR, yet TCRdb's version contains in-frame clones alone and is incomplete. The sample holds about 210,000 clones; around 94% are singletons and the top ten take approximately 1.5%. General study findings and limits: Spike-wide coverage was observed for vaccine-associated CD4 TCRs, with dominant responses at 160-218 and 743-854. Reportedly, nearly half of unique spike TCRs recognized epitopes outside B.1.351/B.1.1.7 mutations. The breadth and depth of Spike-specific TCRs increased once two AZD1222 doses had been given. Only 5 or 6 AZD1222 recipients were seropositive at baseline.

Remarks on this clone: Its antigen remains unidentified.

This receptor was taken from an adult who received the MenACWY meningococcal vaccine as a control. This specimen was peripheral blood, taken 28 days after the second dose of the MenACWY control vaccine. The chain joins TRBV27 to TRBJ2-2, with TRBD1 identical over 8 bases. This chain's CDR3 is CASSPGGRTGELFF. The CDR3 DNA reads as TGTGCCAGCAGCCCAGGGGGCCGTACCGGGGAGCTGTTTTTT.